This entry lists 4 T cell receptor beta chains sequenced from one sample in a study of T-cell reconstitution after alpha-beta-depleted transplantation in children (dated by TCRdb to the mid-2010s). Sample time point, as interpreted from the label and publication: day 60 (about 2 months) after transplantation. What this sample's treatment or condition label stands for: allogeneic hematopoietic cell transplantation with graft depleted of TCRalphabeta T cells and CD19 B cells. Library method: PCR. The sequencing machine was an Illumina HiSeq 2500. Molecular barcoding was employed in the preparation of TCR libraries, with unique molecular identifiers being used to normalize TCRbeta repertoire quantification. The public reads were reanalyzed by TCRdb: fastp trimming at Q25, MiXCR alignment, in-frame beta chains only. Entries are consolidated by CDR3 protein sequence, retaining the most common genes and DNA. For this sample there are roughly 49,000 distinct CDR3 sequences; approximately 8.7% appear just once. Approximately 30% of the sample is held by the ten biggest clonotypes.

The specimen comprised PBMCs, mostly from graft donor cells, sampled 60 days after TCRalphabeta/CD19-depleted stem cell transplant. Source of these receptors: a male patient aged 2-15 years who had a stem cell transplant for chronic granulomatous disease, so the T cells may come from the graft donor.

The sample holds many counts of this clonotype. The rearrangement uses TRBV5-1 and TRBJ2-5, with 10 bases lining up with TRBD1. CDR3 size: 14 residues. Germline loops: CDR1 SGHRS, CDR2 YFSETQ. Losses at the gene ends were 2 bases for V and 4 bases for J; bases not matched to a gene: 2. The CDR3 region is CASSFDRGRETQYF. CDR3 nucleotides: TGCGCCAGCAGCTTTGACAGGGGGCGAGAGACCCAGTACTTC.

This clonotype was seen a few times. The V gene is TRBV3-1, the J gene TRBJ2-1; 12 bases match TRBD2. V dropped 4 bases and J dropped 2; count of bases not matched to a gene: 3. The CDR3 is made up of 16 amino acids. The V gene's germline CDR1 is LGHDT and CDR2 YNNKEL (reference sequence). DNA for the CDR3: TGTGCCAGCAGCCGCCGACTAGCGGGAGCCTACAATGAGCAGTTCTTC. Amino acids: CASSRRLAGAYNEQFF.

This clonotype showed up many times. The rearrangement uses TRBV20-1 and TRBJ2-4; no clear D. The germline gives CDR1 DFQATT, CDR2 SNEGSKA (reference sequence). V lost 3 bases and J lost 3, with 15 bases in between. This CDR3 has 15 residues. Written as DNA, the CDR3 is TGCAGTGCTAGTCCGTACGGTACCGACAAAAACATTCAGTACTTC. Translated, it gives CSASPYGTDKNIQYF.

In this sample, this clonotype turned up many times. The gene calls are TRBV20-1 and TRBJ2-1, with TRBD2 matching 12 bases. Per germline, CDR1 DFQATT and CDR2 SNEGSKA (reference sequence). The CDR3 consists of 17 residues. The ends lost 6 bases at V and 7 bases at J; junction bases unmatched: 16. The CDR3 is CSATSPSGRAGGNEQFF. DNA for the CDR3: TGCAGTGCCACCAGTCCTAGCGGGAGGGCCGGTGGGAATGAGCAGTTCTTC.